Each of the 23 T cell receptor beta chains below was sequenced from the same sample in a study of early T cells in non-severe SARS-CoV-2 infection. TCRdb reanalysed the 5' RACE reads using MiXCR and keeps one entry per CDR3 protein. This table holds around 99,000 distinct CDR3 sequences, 11% found once. The sample taken for sequencing was whole blood. The receptors originated from an adult who was a healthcare worker with PCR-confirmed SARS-CoV-2 infection or an uninfected control (not recorded which).

Concerning this clonotype: This may be a read error: a much more frequent sequence differs by one nucleotide. The chain recombines TRBV6-1 with TRBJ2-7; perhaps TRBD1 as D (6 bases). The CDR3 consists of 13 residues. V lost 1 base and J lost 2, with 6 bases in between. Germline V CDR1 and CDR2: MNHNS, SASEGT. CDR3 residues: CASSEDRAYEQYF. The CDR3 DNA sequence: TGTGCCAGCAGTGAAGACAGGGCCTACGAGCAGTACTTC.

This clonotype has more than one count but fewer than ten. The J gene is TRBJ2-5, the V gene TRBV20-1; 8 bases agree with TRBD2. Unmatched junction bases numbered 16, after V lost 0 bases and J lost 4 bases. Germline V CDR1 and CDR2: DFQATT, SNEGSKA (reference sequence). This CDR3 is built from 18 residues. The chain's CDR3 is CSARDLPTSGSVVETQYF. CDR3 bases: TGCAGTGCTAGAGATCTCCCTACTAGCGGAAGCGTGGTAGAGACCCAGTACTTC.

This clonotype showed up just a few times. This sequence joins TRBV11-2 and TRBJ2-3; no reliable D call. Looked up from germline, CDR1 is SGHAT and CDR2 is FQNNGV. CDR3 size: 11 residues. V lost 5 bases, J lost 8 bases, and 8 bases lay in between. CDR3 amino acids: CASSVRFTQYF. The CDR3 region has the DNA TGTGCCAGCAGCGTACGTTTTACGCAGTATTTT.

This clonotype has a handful of counts. The chain joins TRBV6-1 to TRBJ2-1; D is unclear. Germline values: CDR1 MNHNS, CDR2 SASEGT. The CDR3 contains 14 residues. The V end was cut by 8 bases, the J end by 3 bases, with 14 bases between. DNA of the CDR3: TGTGCCAGCTTCCTGCGGCGGAGCTACAATGAGCAGTTCTTC. It yields the protein CASFLRRSYNEQFF.

This clonotype was seen ten or more times. The chain joins TRBV2 to TRBJ2-1, with a weak D call TRBD1 (6 bases). The CDR3 consists of 14 residues. From germline, CDR1 is SNHLY and CDR2 FYNNEI. Trimming left V 0 bases short and J 6 bases short, with 9 bases between. This CDR3 is CASSEAGTLNEQFF. In DNA form, the CDR3 reads TGTGCCAGCAGTGAAGCCGGGACACTCAATGAGCAGTTCTTC. Supplemented by reference TRBV2 and TRBJ2-1, the full variable domain reads EPEVTQTPSHQVTQMGQEVILRCVPISNHLYFYWYRQILGQKVEFLVSFYNNEISEKSEIFDDQFSVERPDGSNFTLKIRSTKLEDSAMYFCASSEAGTLNEQFFGPGTRLTVL.

This clonotype was seen a handful of times. The rearrangement links TRBV25-1 to TRBJ2-1; tentatively, D is TRBD2 (6 bases). V lost 3 bases, J lost 2 bases, and 14 bases lay in between. Germline CDR1 MGHDK, CDR2 SYGVNS. The CDR3 has 16 amino acids. The CDR3 DNA follows: TGTGCCAGCAGTGACACCGGGACTTCCCCCTACAATGAGCAGTTCTTC. It yields the protein CASSDTGTSPYNEQFF. The entire variable domain, with the rest obtained from reference TRBV25-1 and TRBJ2-1, is as follows: EADIYQTPRYLVIGTGKKITLECSQTMGHDKMYWYQQDPGMELHLIHYSYGVNSTEKGDLSSESTVSRIRTEHFPLTLESARPSHTSQYLCASSDTGTSPYNEQFFGPGTRLTVL.

There are a few counts of this clonotype. The CDR3 bases are TGTGCCAGCTCAAACTCCCAGGGTAGTTTGGGTGGCTACACCTTC. This codes for CASSNSQGSLGGYTF. V usage is TRBV6-2 or TRBV6-3 and J usage is TRBJ1-2; D may be TRBD1 (5 bases). Germline CDR1 is MNHEY and CDR2 is SVGEGT. The CDR3 sequence is 15 residues long. The germline V and J ends were trimmed by 8 bases and 7 bases, with 23 bases remaining between them.

This clonotype was observed a handful of times. The chain has TRBV20-1 and TRBJ2-1; D remains ambiguous. Germline V gene data show CDR1 as DFQATT and CDR2 as SNEGSKA (reference sequence). The CDR3 extends over 14 amino acids. The V and J ends lost 6 bases and 0 bases respectively, with 12 bases between them. The CDR3: CSAHRTGSYNEQFF. The CDR3 DNA reads TGCAGTGCCCACCGGACGGGCTCCTACAATGAGCAGTTCTTC.

This clonotype occurred a few times. The chain has TRBV29-1 and TRBJ2-2; D is possibly TRBD1 or TRBD2 (5 bases each). V lost 6 bases to trimming and J lost 4 bases, with 12 bases between them. The CDR3 is made up of 13 amino acids. Germline assignment: CDR1 SQVTM and CDR2 ANQGSEA. DNA for the CDR3: TGCAGCGTGGGGGACGGCCCCACCGGGGAGCTGTTTTTT. Its translation is CSVGDGPTGELFF.

V gene TRBV20-1 combines with J gene TRBJ2-7, with D hard to call. V lost 2 bases and J lost 6, with 8 bases in between. CDR1 and CDR2 from the germline V gene are DFQATT and SNEGSKA (reference sequence). The CDR3 covers 11 residues. CDR3 amino acids: CSARRVAEQYF. The DNA of the CDR3 is TGCAGTGCTAGACGGGTGGCCGAGCAGTACTTC.

This clonotype has only a few counts. This chain uses TRBV6-2 or TRBV6-3 with TRBJ2-1; D is perhaps TRBD1 (6 bases). This CDR3 contains 15 residues. Germline loops: CDR1 MNHEY, CDR2 SVGEGT. The V gene lost 7 bases and the J gene lost 4 bases, with 17 bases spanning the gap. The CDR3 loop reads CASTSSGVRYNEQFF. CDR3 in DNA: TGTGCCAGCACCTCTTCAGGGGTCAGATACAATGAGCAGTTCTTC.

The table lists this clonotype with many counts. The V call is TRBV11-3, the J call TRBJ2-1; 8 bases match TRBD2. This CDR3 is built from 15 residues. With 0 bases clipped from V and 3 bases from J, the junction kept 1 base outside the gene matches. CDR1 and CDR2 from the germline V gene are SGHNT and YENEEA. The CDR3 coding sequence is TGTGCCAGCAGCTTAGATGGGACTAGCTACAATGAGCAGTTCTTC. This sequence encodes CASSLDGTSYNEQFF.

This clonotype was seen ten or more times. This chain links TRBV27 with TRBJ1-6; TRBD1 matches 7 bases. The V gene end was trimmed by 6 bases and the J gene end by 9 bases; junction bases not matched to a gene: 8. Germline V CDR1 and CDR2: MNHEY, SMNVEV (reference sequence). The CDR3 spans 14 residues. CDR3 loop: CASRDRVVFSPLHF. The CDR3 nucleotides read TGTGCCAGCAGAGACAGGGTCGTGTTTTCACCCCTCCACTTT.

This sequence joins TRBV20-1 and TRBJ2-1; D gene uncertain. The CDR3 sequence is 13 residues long. V lost 4 bases, J lost 5 bases, and 12 bases lay in between. Germline V gene lookup returns CDR1 DFQATT and CDR2 SNEGSKA (reference sequence). The CDR3, as DNA: TGCAGTGCTAACCAGCCTGGAAACAATGAGCAGTTCTTC. Its protein is CSANQPGNNEQFF.

This clonotype was counted many times. The chain joins TRBV28 to TRBJ2-2; 8 bases align to TRBD2. V shed 5 bases and J 0 bases; nucleotides not matched to a gene: 23. The germline CDR1 and CDR2 sequences are MDHEN and SYDVKM. This CDR3 contains 22 residues. CDR3 protein: CASSLSPPQALAETSNTGELFF. CDR3 coding DNA: TGTGCCAGCAGTCTCAGTCCCCCCCAGGCACTAGCGGAGACTTCGAACACCGGGGAGCTGTTTTTT.

This clonotype was seen more than once but under ten times. The rearrangement uses TRBV27 and TRBJ1-3, with D uncertain. Trimming removed 6 bases from V and 0 bases from J, with 9 bases in between. Germline lookup yields CDR1 MNHEY and CDR2 SMNVEV (reference sequence). The CDR3 spans 14 residues. The CDR3 region is CASSPSGSGNTIYF. The CDR3 DNA reads as TGTGCCAGCAGCCCATCGGGCTCTGGAAACACCATATATTTT.

This clonotype was counted ten times or more. The V and J genes are TRBV19 and TRBJ2-1, with a tentative D call TRBD2 (5 bases). Trimming took 4 bases from V and 9 from J, leaving 13 bases between them. This CDR3 region has 13 residues. The germline V gene encodes CDR1 LNHDA and CDR2 SQIVND (reference sequence). The CDR3 reads CASSTTQLAEQFF. As DNA, the CDR3 is TGTGCCAGTAGTACAACCCAGCTAGCTGAGCAGTTCTTC.

This clonotype was seen at least ten times. The chain recombines TRBV9 with TRBJ2-7, with a possible D match to TRBD2 (5 bases). The V gene's germline CDR1 is SGDLS and CDR2 YYNGEE. This CDR3 is built from 14 residues. With 0 bases removed from V and 4 bases from J, the gap between germline ends came to 11 bases. CDR3 in amino acids: CASSVAGRDYEQYF. CDR3 in DNA: TGTGCCAGCAGCGTAGCTGGTCGGGATTACGAGCAGTACTTC.

This clonotype was seen at least ten times. J is TRBJ2-7 and V is TRBV7-9; D unclear. The germline V gene has CDR1 SEHNR and CDR2 FQNEAQ (reference sequence). The length of the CDR3 is 13 residues. V lost 5 bases to trimming and J lost 5 bases, with 13 bases between them. The CDR3 DNA reads as TGTGCCAGCAGCCACCAACCTCCAAACGAGCAGTACTTC. This translates into CASSHQPPNEQYF. The complete variable domain, with remaining parts taken from reference TRBV7-9 and TRBJ2-7, reads DTGVSQNPRHKITKRGQNVTFRCDPISEHNRLYWYRQTLGQGPEFLTYFQNEAQLEKSRLLSDRFSAERPKGSFSTLEIQRTEQGDSAMYLCASSHQPPNEQYFGPGTRLTVT.

This clonotype was seen repeatedly, ten times or more. The chain links TRBV7-9 to TRBJ1-1; maybe TRBD1 (5 bases). With 8 bases removed from V and 8 bases from J, the gap between germline ends came to 12 bases. Looked up from germline, CDR1 is SEHNR and CDR2 is FQNEAQ (reference sequence). The CDR3 is made up of 11 amino acids. The DNA for the CDR3 is TGTGCCAGCGGTGCAGGGCGGGAAGCTTTCTTT. It translates to CASGAGREAFF.

The genes are TRBV20-1 and TRBJ2-2; D perhaps matches TRBD1 (6 bases). The CDR3 contains 14 residues. The germline CDR1 and CDR2 sequences are DFQATT and SNEGSKA (reference sequence). Trimming shortened V by 6 bases and J by 7 bases, and 18 bases separated the two germline ends. As DNA, the CDR3 is TGCAGTGCCGCCTTTATGCAGGGGCACGGGGAGCTGTTTTTT. Its protein is CSAAFMQGHGELFF.

This clonotype was seen repeatedly, ten times or more. The chain uses TRBV28 and TRBJ2-1; no clear D. Germline V CDR1 and CDR2: MDHEN, SYDVKM. With 6 bases removed from V and 5 bases from J, the gap between germline ends came to 14 bases. CDR3 length: 14 residues. CDR3 sequence: CASRSLITNNEQFF. For the CDR3, the DNA is TGTGCCAGCAGAAGCCTAATAACAAACAATGAGCAGTTCTTC.

This clonotype showed up many times. This sequence joins TRBV2 and TRBJ2-4, with 9 bases aligning to TRBD2. The CDR3 totals 22 residues. The germline V gene encodes CDR1 SNHLY and CDR2 FYNNEI. Unmatched junction bases numbered 21, after V lost 0 bases and J lost 3 bases. CDR3 sequence: CASSEALRGVLAGLFGKNIQYF. CDR3 sequence (DNA): TGTGCCAGCAGTGAAGCGCTTCGCGGGGTTCTAGCGGGACTTTTCGGCAAAAACATTCAGTACTTC.